This entry concerns a single T cell receptor (beta chain). Source study methods: Counts of nucleated cells, estimated from reference gene primer amplification, were obtained. Here immunoSEQ multiplex PCR was the method, and the copy in TCRdb shows in-frame clones only, minus some. V and J calls and clone size follow that table, whereas D and trimming were derived from the DNA. The data show about 340,000 clones, with 85% to 90% seen just once and approximately 7.3% held by the top ten. Seattle's cohort entered during active infection and was followed longitudinally. This entry is derived from a study of blood T cell repertoires in COVID-19. Study context: The study drew acute and convalescent COVID-19 samples from the United States, Italy and Spain. Sources were T cells, B-cell-depleted T cells, or PBMCs; the material itself was cDNA or gDNA.

Sequencing was performed on peripheral blood. The TCR was taken from a woman between 65 and 79 years old with COVID-19, enrolled during active disease.

Here the CDR3 DNA reads TGTGCTAGTGGTTTCCCCCGGGACAGGGGCCGCCGGGAGCAGTACTTC. This sequence encodes CASGFPRDRGRREQYF. The rearrangement links TRBV12-5 to TRBJ2-7; 10 nucleotides match TRBD1. The CDR3 has 16 amino acids. The germline gives CDR1 LGHNT, CDR2 FRNRAP. V shed 3 bases and J 7 bases; nucleotides not matched to a gene: 12. The full variable domain, completed using reference TRBV12-5 and TRBJ2-7, is DARVTQTPRHKVTEMGQEVTMRCQPILGHNTVFWYRQTMMQGLELLAYFRNRAPLDDSGMPKDRFSAEMPDATLATLKIQPSEPRDSAVYFCASGFPRDRGRREQYFGPGTRLTVT.